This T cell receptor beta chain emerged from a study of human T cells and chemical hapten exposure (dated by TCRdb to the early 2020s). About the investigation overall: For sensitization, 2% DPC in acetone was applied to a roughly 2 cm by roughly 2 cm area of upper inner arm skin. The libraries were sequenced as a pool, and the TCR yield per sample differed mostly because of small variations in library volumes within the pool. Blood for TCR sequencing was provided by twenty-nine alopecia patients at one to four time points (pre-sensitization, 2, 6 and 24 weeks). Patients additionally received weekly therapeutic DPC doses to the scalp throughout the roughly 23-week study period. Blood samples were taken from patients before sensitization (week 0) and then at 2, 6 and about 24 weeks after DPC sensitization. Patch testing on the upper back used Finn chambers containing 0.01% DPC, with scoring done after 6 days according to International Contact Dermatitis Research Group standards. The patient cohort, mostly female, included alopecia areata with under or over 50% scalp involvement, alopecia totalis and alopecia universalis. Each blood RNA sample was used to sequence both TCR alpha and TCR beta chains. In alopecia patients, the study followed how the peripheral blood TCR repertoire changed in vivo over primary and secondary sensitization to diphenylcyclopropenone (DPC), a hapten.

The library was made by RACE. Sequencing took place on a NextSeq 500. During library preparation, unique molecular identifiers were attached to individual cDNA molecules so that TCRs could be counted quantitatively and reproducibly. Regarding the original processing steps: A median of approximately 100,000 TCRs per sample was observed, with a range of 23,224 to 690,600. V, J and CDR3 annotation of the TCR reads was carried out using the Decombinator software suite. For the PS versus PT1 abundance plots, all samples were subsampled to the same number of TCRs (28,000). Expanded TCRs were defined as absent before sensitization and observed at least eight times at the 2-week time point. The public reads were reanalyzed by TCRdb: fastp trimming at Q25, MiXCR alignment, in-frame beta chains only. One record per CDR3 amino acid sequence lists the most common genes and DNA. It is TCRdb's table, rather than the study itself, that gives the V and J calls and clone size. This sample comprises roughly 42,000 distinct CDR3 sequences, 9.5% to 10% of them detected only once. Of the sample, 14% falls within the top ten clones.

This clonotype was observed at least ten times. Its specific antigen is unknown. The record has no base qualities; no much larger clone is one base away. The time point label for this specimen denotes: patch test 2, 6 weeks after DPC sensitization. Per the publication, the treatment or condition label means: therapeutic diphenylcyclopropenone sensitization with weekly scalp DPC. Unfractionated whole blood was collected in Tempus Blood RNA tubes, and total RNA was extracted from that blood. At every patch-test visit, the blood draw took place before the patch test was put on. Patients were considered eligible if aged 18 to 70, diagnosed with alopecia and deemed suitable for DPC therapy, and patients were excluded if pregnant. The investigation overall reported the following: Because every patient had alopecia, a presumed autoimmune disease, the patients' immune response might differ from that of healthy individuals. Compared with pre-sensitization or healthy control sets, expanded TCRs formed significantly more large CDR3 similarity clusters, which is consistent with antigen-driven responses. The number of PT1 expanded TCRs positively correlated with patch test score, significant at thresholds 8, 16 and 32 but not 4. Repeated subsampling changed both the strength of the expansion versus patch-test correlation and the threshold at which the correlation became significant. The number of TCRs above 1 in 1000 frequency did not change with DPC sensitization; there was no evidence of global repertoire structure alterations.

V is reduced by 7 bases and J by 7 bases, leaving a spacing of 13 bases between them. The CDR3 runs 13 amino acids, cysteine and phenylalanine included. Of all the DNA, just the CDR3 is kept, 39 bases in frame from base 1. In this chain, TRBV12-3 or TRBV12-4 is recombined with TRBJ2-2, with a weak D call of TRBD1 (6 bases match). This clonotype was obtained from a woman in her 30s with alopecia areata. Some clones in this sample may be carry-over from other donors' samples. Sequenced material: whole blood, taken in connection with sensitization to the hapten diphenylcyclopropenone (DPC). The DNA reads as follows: TGTGCCAGCATCCAACAGGGTTACGGGGAGCTGTTTTTT. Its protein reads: CASIQQGYGELFF.